This T cell receptor beta chain was recovered during a study of T cell responses to AZD1222 COVID-19 vaccine. Notes on the study in general: After two AZD1222 doses, spike-specific TCR breadth and depth rose versus day 0. Nearly half of spike-specific TCRs reportedly target unmutated variant regions. There were vaccine-associated CD4 TCRs across spike, dominant at 160-218 and 743-854.

The V gene's germline CDR1 is LGHDT and CDR2 YNNKEL (reference sequence). The ends were cut back, 1 base at V and 0 bases at J, with 14 bases in the middle. CDR3 length: 17 amino acids. On this clone itself: Its antigen remains unknown.

Sequencing was performed with immunoSEQ multiplex PCR; in TCRdb, only in-frame clones are kept and a portion is missing. The profile shows about 110,000 clones, 88% of them singletons. This material consisted of peripheral blood, taken on day 0 of AZD1222 vaccination. The sequence came from an adult in good health. The chain recombines TRBV3-1 (or the pseudogene TRBV3-2) with TRBJ2-3; possibly TRBD1 for D (6 bases). Here the CDR3 reads CASSQVRWGPSTDTQYF. DNA for the CDR3: TGTGCCAGCAGCCAAGTTCGGTGGGGGCCGAGCACAGATACGCAGTATTTT.